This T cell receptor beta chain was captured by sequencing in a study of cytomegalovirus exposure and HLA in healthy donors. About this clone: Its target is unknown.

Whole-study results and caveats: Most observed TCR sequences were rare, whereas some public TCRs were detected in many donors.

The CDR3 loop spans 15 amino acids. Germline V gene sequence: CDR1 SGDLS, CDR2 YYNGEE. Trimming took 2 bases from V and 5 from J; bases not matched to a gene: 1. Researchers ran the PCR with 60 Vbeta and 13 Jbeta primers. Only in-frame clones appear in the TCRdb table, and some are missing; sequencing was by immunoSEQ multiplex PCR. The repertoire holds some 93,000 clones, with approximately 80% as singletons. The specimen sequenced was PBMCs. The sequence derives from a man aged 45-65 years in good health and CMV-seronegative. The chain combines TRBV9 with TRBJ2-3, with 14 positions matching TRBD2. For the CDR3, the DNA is TGTGCCAGCAGCGTGACTAGCGGGAGGGGAGATACGCAGTATTTT. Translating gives CASSVTSGRGDTQYF.